This TCR beta chain was obtained from a study of graft-versus-host responses after intestinal transplantation. Study context: All recipients got anti-thymocyte globulin induction, then tacrolimus and steroids for 2 to 4 years.

This CDR3 region has 12 residues. The V gene's germline CDR1 is LNHDA and CDR2 SQIVND (reference sequence). Between the trimmed V and J ends, which lost 3 bases and 13 bases, there was a span of 13 bases. Measured with immunoSEQ multiplex PCR; TCRdb has only the in-frame clones, and not every one. The sample has tens of thousands of clones, 93% seen once. About this clone itself: Its antigen is currently unknown.

This receptor was taken from a human donor who was the organ donor for an intestinal transplant. The genes are TRBV19 and TRBJ2-1; D is unresolved. The specimen comprised unstimulated CD8+ T cells sorted from spleen or lymph node cells, sampled before transplant. CDR3 loop: CASSMSLADQFF. CDR3 coding DNA: TGTGCCAGTAGTATGAGTTTGGCCGACCAGTTCTTC.